These T cell receptor beta chains were read from a single sample in a study of blood T cell repertoires in COVID-19. The table came from immunoSEQ multiplex PCR; TCRdb's copy has only in-frame clones and leaves some out. The data contain 95,000 to 150,000 clones, around three quarters of them singletons. Sequencing was performed on peripheral blood. Every receptor here comes from a woman over 75 with acute or convalescent COVID-19. Both conserved end residues are part of each CDR3. Fields, in order: V gene, J gene, D gene, clone size, CDR3 length, CDR3 DNA, CDR3 protein. A D gene is named only where the DNA matches it firmly. A row's size may be missing; if present it is once, few, many or a size class.

>TRBV5-1|TRBJ2-7|-|many|14
TGCGCCAGCAGCCCATATCGACTAACCAGCGAGCAGTACTTC
CASSPYRLTSEQYF
>TRBV5-1|TRBJ1-4|-|-|15
TGCGCCAGCAGTCCGGGCGGGGCGGCTAATGAAAAACTGTTTTTT
CASSPGGAANEKLFF
>TRBV3-1/TRBV3-2|TRBJ1-2|TRBD1|-|15
TGTGCCAGCAGCCAAGCTGGTAGGGGGCAGTCTGGCTACACCTTC
CASSQAGRGQSGYTF
>TRBV9|TRBJ2-2|-|-|15
TGTGCCAGCAGCGTAGAGGACACCTACACCGGGGAGCTGTTTTTT
CASSVEDTYTGELFF
>TRBV5-6|TRBJ1-1|-|-|15
TGTGCCAGCAGCTCAACGACAGTGATGAACACTGAAGCTTTCTTT
CASSSTTVMNTEAFF
>TRBV7-2|TRBJ2-7|TRBD1|-|14
TGTGCCAGCAGCCAGGACAGGGGTACCTACGAGCAGTACTTC
CASSQDRGTYEQYF
>TRBV5-6|TRBJ2-7|-|-|14
TGTGCCAGCAGAGCGGGCCCAGGAGAAACGAGGGAGTACTTC
CASRAGPGETREYF
>TRBV2|TRBJ2-2|-|-|15
TGTGCCAGCAGTGGCAGGACAATCAACACCGGGGAGCTGTTTTTT
CASSGRTINTGELFF
>TRBV24-1|TRBJ2-6|TRBD1|-|17
TGTGCCACAGGCGCGAGGGGGCTAAGTTCTGGGGCCAACGTCCTGACTTTC
CATGARGLSSGANVLTF
>TRBV10-3|TRBJ1-1|-|few|14
TGTGCCATCAGCAGCCAGGGGATGAACACTGAAGCTTTCTTT
CAISSQGMNTEAFF
>TRBV5-1|TRBJ2-5|-|-|15
TGCGCCAGCAGCTTGGCTGTCAGGGTGGAGGAGACCCAGTACTTC
CASSLAVRVEETQYF
>TRBV9|TRBJ1-2|-|-|15
TGTGCCAGCAGCGACGGTGTGGGCGCAAGGTATGGCTACACCTTC
CASSDGVGARYGYTF
>TRBV29-1|TRBJ2-3|-|-|11
TGCAGCGTTGACGGAGACGCTACGCAGTATTTT
CSVDGDATQYF
>TRBV28|TRBJ1-1|-|-|15
TGTGCCAGCAGTTTACGGTTGACTGGAGACACTGAAGCTTTCTTT
CASSLRLTGDTEAFF
>TRBV28|TRBJ1-6|TRBD1|-|15
TGTGCCAGCAGCCGACGGGACAGGGTAAATTCACCCCTCCACTTT
CASSRRDRVNSPLHF
>TRBV7-2|TRBJ1-4|TRBD1|-|16
TGTGCCAGCAGCTTTCGGACAGGAACAACTAATGAAAAACTGTTTTTT
CASSFRTGTTNEKLFF
>TRBV6-5|TRBJ1-2|-|-|15
TGTGCCAGCAGTCCCCGTCGGGGGGGCGCAGGAGGCTACACCTTC
CASSPRRGGAGGYTF
>TRBV9|TRBJ2-1|-|-|12
TGTGCCAGCAGCGTAGAGAGGCGTGAGCAGTTCTTC
CASSVERREQFF
>TRBV11-2|TRBJ1-1|TRBD1|once|13
TGTGCCAGCAGCTTGGACAGGGGATCTGAAGCTTTCTTT
CASSLDRGSEAFF
>TRBV7-3|TRBJ1-2|TRBD1|-|13
TGTGCCAGCAGCTCGGGACAGACCTATGGCTACACCTTC
CASSSGQTYGYTF
>TRBV6-5|TRBJ1-1|-|-|12
TGTGCCAGCAGTTCCCAGGGGATAAGAGCTTTCTTT
CASSSQGIRAFF
>TRBV13|TRBJ2-6|-|-|16
TGTGCCAGCAGCTGGGATACAGGGATTGGGGCCAACGTCCTGACTTTC
CASSWDTGIGANVLTF
>TRBV6-4|TRBJ2-1|TRBD1|-|14
TGTGCCAGCAGACCCCAGGGGGCGGGCAATGAGCAGTTCTTC
CASRPQGAGNEQFF
>TRBV20-1|TRBJ2-1|TRBD2|-|11
TGCAGTGCAGCACTAGCGAATGAGCAGTTCTTC
CSAALANEQFF
>TRBV9|TRBJ1-2|-|-|14
TGTGCCAGCAGCGTAGCTTGGGGCCAGGGTCCCCACACCTTC
CASSVAWGQGPHTF
>TRBV6-4|TRBJ2-5|TRBD1|-|16
TGTGCCAGCACCCCCGGGACAGGCACGTCCAGGGAGACCCAGTACTTC
CASTPGTGTSRETQYF
>TRBV19|TRBJ2-5|-|-|12
TGTGCCAGTAGTTCGCACTACGAGACCCAGTACTTC
CASSSHYETQYF
>TRBV29-1|TRBJ2-3|TRBD1|-|14
TGCAGCGCCCAAAGGGGGCGGAACACAGATACGCAGTATTTT
CSAQRGRNTDTQYF
>TRBV27|TRBJ1-1|-|few|15
TGTGCCAGCCGGGTGCGGAATTTAGGAACTTCTGAAGCTTTCTTT
CASRVRNLGTSEAFF
>TRBV7-2|TRBJ2-1|-|-|15
TGTGCCAGCAGCTCTCAGGGGTTTAGGACCGATGAGCAGTTCTTC
CASSSQGFRTDEQFF
>TRBV9|TRBJ1-2|TRBD1|-|15
TGTGCCAGCAGCCCGACGGGACAGGGGTTGACTGGCTACACCTTC
CASSPTGQGLTGYTF
>TRBV7-9|TRBJ2-5|TRBD2|-|14
TGTGCCAGCAGCCTAGCGGGGGCCCAAGAGACCCAGTACTTC
CASSLAGAQETQYF
>TRBV28|TRBJ1-5|TRBD1|-|14
TGTGCCAGCAGTTTGAGGGACAGGGGGCAGCCCCAGCATTTT
CASSLRDRGQPQHF
>TRBV4-2|TRBJ2-1|-|-|15
TGTGCCAGCAGTATGGCGGACAACTCCTACAATGAGCAGTTCTTC
CASSMADNSYNEQFF
>TRBV7-8|TRBJ2-5|-|-|16
TGTGCCAGCAGTTACACACAACGGGGTCTTGGAGAGACCCAGTACTTC
CASSYTQRGLGETQYF
>TRBV28|TRBJ1-2|TRBD1|-|14
TGTGCCAGCAGCCTCCGGGACAGGCTATGGGGCTACACCTTC
CASSLRDRLWGYTF
>TRBV12-5|TRBJ1-4|TRBD1|-|18
TGTGCTAGTGGTTTGGGGACAGGAGGACTTACAACTAATGAAAAACTGTTTTTT
CASGLGTGGLTTNEKLFF
>TRBV2|TRBJ2-7|-|-|14
TGTGCCAGCAGTGAAGCCCCAGGGCTCTACGAGCAGTACTTC
CASSEAPGLYEQYF
>TRBV18|TRBJ1-2|TRBD1|-|15
TGTGCCAGCTCACCACCGGGACAGGGGGTCTATGGCTACACCTTC
CASSPPGQGVYGYTF
>TRBV27|TRBJ1-2|-|-|14
TGTGCCAGCAGAAGCCAGGGGAGTAACTATGGCTACACCTTC
CASRSQGSNYGYTF
>TRBV7-9|TRBJ1-6|-|-|16
TGTGCCAGCAGCTCTCGTCAACTAGAGAGGAATTCACCCCTCCACTTT
CASSSRQLERNSPLHF
>TRBV18|TRBJ1-5|-|-|14
TGTGCCAGCTCCTCCGGAGGTGGCAATCAGCCCCAGCATTTT
CASSSGGGNQPQHF
>TRBV5-1|TRBJ2-2|TRBD1|-|16
TGCGCCAGCAGCTTGGAGGGACAGCCGAACACCGGGGAGCTGTTTTTT
CASSLEGQPNTGELFF
>TRBV11-2|TRBJ2-1|TRBD1|-|14
TGTGCCAGCAGCGGACAGGGGATGACGAATGAGCAGTTCTTC
CASSGQGMTNEQFF
>TRBV14|TRBJ2-7|TRBD2|-|14
TGTGCCAGCAGCCTACTAGCGGTAGGCCTCGAGCAGTACTTC
CASSLLAVGLEQYF
>TRBV11-2|TRBJ2-1|TRBD2|-|15
TGTGCCAGCAGCTTGAGCGGGAGTGGGTACAATGAGCAGTTCTTC
CASSLSGSGYNEQFF
>TRBV6-6|TRBJ2-2|TRBD2|-|16
TGTGCCAGCAGTTACCAGCGGGAGTACGGCACCGGGGAGCTGTTTTTT
CASSYQREYGTGELFF
>TRBV28|TRBJ1-2|-|few|12
TGTGCCAGCAGTTTGGGGCGCTATGGCTACACCTTC
CASSLGRYGYTF
>TRBV2|TRBJ2-7|TRBD1|-|13
TGTGCCAGCAGGGATGGGACAGGGTACGAGCAGTACTTC
CASRDGTGYEQYF
>TRBV11-3|TRBJ2-3|TRBD2|-|16
TGTGCCAGCAGCTTGAGCGGGGATACTAGCACAGATACGCAGTATTTT
CASSLSGDTSTDTQYF
>TRBV4-1|TRBJ1-4|TRBD1|few|17
TGCGCCAGCAGCCAAGTTACAGGGGGGGCAACTAATGAAAAACTGTTTTTT
CASSQVTGGATNEKLFF
>TRBV2|TRBJ1-2|TRBD1|-|14
TGTGCCAGCAGTGCTGACAGGGGGGCCAATGGCTACACCTTC
CASSADRGANGYTF
>TRBV7-8|TRBJ2-7|TRBD2|-|17
TGTGCCAGCAGCCCCGGGACTAGCGGGAGAACATCCTACGAGCAGTACTTC
CASSPGTSGRTSYEQYF
>TRBV27|TRBJ2-4|TRBD1|-|15
TGTGCCAGCACTCCGTCCCGGGACAGAAAAAACATTCAGTACTTC
CASTPSRDRKNIQYF
>TRBV5-1|TRBJ2-3|-|-|16
TGCGCCAGCAGCTTGGGGGGCGCGGGGTCCACAGATACGCAGTATTTT
CASSLGGAGSTDTQYF
>TRBV15|TRBJ2-5|-|-|13
TGTGCCACCAGCAGAGATGTACAAGAGACCCAGTACTTC
CATSRDVQETQYF
>TRBV27|TRBJ2-7|-|-|14
TGTGCCAGCAGACCACAGGGATCCTCCTACGAGCAGTACTTC
CASRPQGSSYEQYF
>TRBV19|TRBJ2-1|-|-|18
TGTGCCAGTAGTGGCCGGGACGGGAGATTGGGCTCCTACAATGAGCAGTTCTTC
CASSGRDGRLGSYNEQFF
>TRBV5-5|TRBJ2-7|TRBD1|-|15
TGTGCCAGCAGCCGGGGACAGGGCAGCTCCTACGAGCAGTACTTC
CASSRGQGSSYEQYF
>TRBV30|TRBJ1-2|-|-|15
TGTGCCTGGAGGGGCCTGCTCAGGGAAACCTATGGCTACACCTTC
CAWRGLLRETYGYTF